Below, 6 T cell receptor beta chains from the same sample are listed, as sequenced in a study of long-term antiretroviral therapy in people with HIV (dated by TCRdb to between 2021 and 2022). The immunoSEQ hsTCRB v3.0 assay was used at survey level resolution to sequence the TRB variable region. Not all clones reach the TCRdb copy of this immuneACCESS table, which keeps in-frame sequences only. Checked studies attribute under half of the gap to unresolved V genes and leave the rest unexplained. The sample includes over 35,000 clones, with 80% to 85% observed a single time. The top ten constitute over 5% of the sample. The source was unsorted PBMCs, collected 1.5 years after starting antiretroviral therapy. These receptor sequences come from a man younger than 30 with HIV.

This clone was seen a single time. The chain combines TRBV6-1 with TRBJ1-4, with D unresolved. CDR1 and CDR2 (germline): MNHNS, SASEGT. CDR3 length: 14 amino acids. V lost 1 base and J lost 5, with 8 bases in between. CDR3 in amino acids: CASSEVWSNEKLFF. The CDR3 DNA reads as TGTGCCAGCAGTGAAGTGTGGAGCAATGAAAAACTGTTTTTT.

The chain uses TRBV28 and TRBJ1-2; D not certain. The V and J ends lost 5 bases and 8 bases respectively, with 15 bases between them. This CDR3 region has 13 residues. Germline CDR1 MDHEN, CDR2 SYDVKM. CDR3 amino acids: CASSPRLGEGYTF. Written as DNA, the CDR3 is TGTGCCAGCAGTCCCCGTCTTGGGGAAGGCTACACCTTC.

This clone was seen a single time. The gene calls are TRBV19 and TRBJ1-2, with D unclear. This CDR3 is built from 13 residues. V shed 3 bases and J shed 6 bases, with 11 bases lying between them. Per the germline V gene, CDR1 is LNHDA and CDR2 is SQIVND (reference sequence). The CDR3 DNA follows: TGTGCCAGTAGTATGTTCGCAGGCAATGGCTACACCTTC. It is translated as CASSMFAGNGYTF.

The chain combines TRBV4-1 with TRBJ2-3; perhaps TRBD2 as D (5 bases). The CDR3 totals 16 residues. V was shortened by 1 base and J by 5 bases, with 16 bases between the two germline ends. Germline assignment: CDR1 MGHRA and CDR2 YSYEKL. The CDR3: CASSQVDSLLRDTQYF. The CDR3 DNA follows: TGCGCCAGCAGCCAAGTGGACTCACTTCTCCGAGATACGCAGTATTTT.

The J gene is TRBJ1-1, the V gene TRBV19; D is unclear. Germline assignment: CDR1 LNHDA and CDR2 SQIVND (reference sequence). This CDR3 is built from 12 residues. Trimming took 1 base from V and 5 from J, leaving 5 bases between them. CDR3 sequence (DNA): TGTGCCAGTAGTATAGGGAGAACTGAAGCTTTCTTT. Protein sequence: CASSIGRTEAFF.

This chain links TRBV5-4 with TRBJ1-2; D gene ambiguous. Trimming removed 2 bases at V and 4 bases at J, with 9 bases between. CDR3 size: 13 residues. CDR1 SGHNT and CDR2 YYREEE come from the germline V gene (reference sequence). For the CDR3, the DNA is TGTGCCAGCAGCTTCTGGGGTAGCTATGGCTACACCTTC. It codes for CASSFWGSYGYTF.